This T cell receptor (beta chain) was identified during a study of cytomegalovirus exposure and HLA in healthy donors. Regarding the study as a whole: Among TCR beta chains of equal frequency, HLA-associated ones were more clonally expanded in a later analysis. Analyzed later, association rates of TCRs varied across HLA loci, with DRB1 most and HLA-C fewest.

Points on this clone: The antigen is not known.

The length of the CDR3 is 17 residues. Germline CDR1 LNHDA, CDR2 SQIVND (reference sequence). The V gene end was trimmed by 3 bases and the J gene end by 0 bases; junction bases not matched to a gene: 6. Amplification used 60 Vbeta primers and 13 Jbeta primers. The assay was immunoSEQ multiplex PCR, and TCRdb's table has in-frame clones only and misses some. The profile covers 150,000 or so clones, with around 80% appearing a single time and over 2.5% taken by the ten largest. Sequenced sample: PBMCs. The sequence was collected from a female donor in good health and CMV-seronegative. This chain links TRBV19 with TRBJ2-2, with 8 bases aligning to TRBD2. The CDR3 protein is CASSISRGGTNTGELFF. The CDR3 coding sequence is TGTGCCAGTAGTATTTCTCGCGGGGGGACGAACACCGGGGAGCTGTTTTTT.